These 24 T cell receptor beta chains share one sample of origin, sequenced in a study of cytomegalovirus exposure and HLA in healthy donors. A multiplex PCR was run with 60 Vbeta primers and 13 Jbeta primers. Using immunoSEQ multiplex PCR, the repertoire was profiled, and TCRdb retains in-frame clones only, with some absent. The table records approximately 100,000 clones, 74% of them present only once. Sequencing was carried out using PBMCs. The receptors derive from a male donor in good health and CMV-seronegative.

The chain combines TRBV13 with TRBJ2-7; 12 positions agree with TRBD2. The V segment lost 0 bases and the J segment 1 base; nucleotides outside the gene matches: 4. The germline gives CDR1 PRHDT, CDR2 FYEKMQ (reference sequence). The CDR3 spans 17 residues. CDR3 nucleotide sequence: TGTGCCAGCAGCTTAGGCCCTGGACTAGCGGGGTCCTACGAGCAGTACTTC. Translation: CASSLGPGLAGSYEQYF.

V gene TRBV11-3 combines with J gene TRBJ2-2; 13 bases line up with TRBD2. Germline V gene data show CDR1 as SGHNT and CDR2 as YENEEA. V lost 5 bases and J lost 7; bases outside the gene matches: 4. This CDR3 spans 15 amino acids. The CDR3 nucleotides are TGTGCCAGCAGCCTACTAGCGGGAGGGGGCGGGGAGCTGTTTTTT. It is translated as CASSLLAGGGGELFF. The full variable domain, with the rest looked up from reference TRBV11-3 and TRBJ2-2, is EAGVVQSPRYKIIEKKQPVAFWCNPISGHNTLYWYLQNLGQGPELLIRYENEEAVDDSQLPKDRFSAERLKGVDSTLKIQPAELGDSAVYLCASSLLAGGGGELFFGEGSRLTVL.

The chain joins TRBV5-4 to TRBJ2-7, with D perhaps matching TRBD2 (6 bases). From germline, CDR1 is SGHNT and CDR2 YYREEE (reference sequence). V was trimmed by 0 bases and J by 2 bases, leaving 12 bases between them. This CDR3 contains 15 residues. CDR3 DNA: TGTGCCAGCAGCTTGGACGGGGGTTCAGCCTACGAGCAGTACTTC. Translation: CASSLDGGSAYEQYF.

The gene calls are TRBV28 and TRBJ1-2; TRBD1 aligns across 9 bases. Germline V gene data show CDR1 as MDHEN and CDR2 as SYDVKM. V dropped 6 bases and J dropped 6; count of bases not matched to a gene: 14. There are 16 residues in the CDR3. DNA for the CDR3: TGTGCCAGCAGCCCGGGACAGGGTATACCTGGGGATGGCTACACCTTC. This sequence encodes CASSPGQGIPGDGYTF.

The V and J genes are TRBV25-1 and TRBJ1-3; D is unclear. With 4 bases removed from V and 0 bases from J, the gap between germline ends came to 13 bases. This CDR3 spans 16 amino acids. Germline CDR1 MGHDK, CDR2 SYGVNS. The CDR3, as DNA: TGTGCCAGCAGTGTGTCCTCAGCGAGCTCTGGAAACACCATATATTTT. Residues: CASSVSSASSGNTIYF.

This clone was found a few times. V usage is TRBV7-8 and J usage is TRBJ2-1; D is possibly TRBD1 (6 bases). Germline lookup yields CDR1 SGHVS and CDR2 FQNEAQ. This CDR3 region has 15 residues. The V and J ends lost 1 base and 10 bases respectively, with 17 bases between them. The CDR3 nucleotides are TGTGCCAGCAGCTTAGGCTCTTTGAGGGGGTGGGAGCAGTTCTTC. Translating gives CASSLGSLRGWEQFF.

This chain links TRBV6-5 with TRBJ2-3; tentative D call: TRBD1 (5 bases). V lost 0 bases and J 9 bases, leaving 10 bases between the germline ends. This CDR3 is 13 amino acids long. Germline values: CDR1 MNHEY, CDR2 SVGAGI. The CDR3 nucleotides read TGTGCCAGCAGTTACTCATGGGGCCCCACGCAGTATTTT. Residues: CASSYSWGPTQYF.

The chain uses TRBV4-1 and TRBJ2-7, with TRBD2 matching over 9 bases. The J segment lost 3 bases and the V segment lost 1 base, leaving 7 bases of the junction unmatched. The CDR3 runs to 16 residues. Germline V gives CDR1 MGHRA, CDR2 YSYEKL. The chain's CDR3 is CASSQGVTSGYYEQYF. In nucleotides, the CDR3 is TGCGCCAGCAGCCAAGGCGTGACTAGCGGTTACTACGAGCAGTACTTC.

This clone appeared once. The chain is built from TRBV9 and TRBJ2-3, with D perhaps TRBD1 (6 bases). This CDR3 region has 16 residues. V lost 0 bases, J lost 8 bases, and 19 bases lay in between. Germline CDR1 reads SGDLS; CDR2 reads YYNGEE. This CDR3 is CASSVEGDIGFGTQYF. The CDR3 bases are TGTGCCAGCAGCGTAGAGGGGGACATAGGGTTTGGTACGCAGTATTTT.

In nucleotides, the CDR3 is TGTGCCAGCAGTGAAGTGACTTTGGAGCGGGAGGCATACAATGAGCAGTTCTTC. Protein product: CASSEVTLEREAYNEQFF. The gene calls are TRBV2 and TRBJ2-1; 9 nucleotides agree with TRBD2. V lost 1 base to trimming and J lost 4 bases; unmatched junction nucleotides: 11. The CDR3 spans 18 residues. The germline gives CDR1 SNHLY, CDR2 FYNNEI. Using reference TRBV2 and TRBJ2-1 for the parts outside the CDR3, the full variable domain is EPEVTQTPSHQVTQMGQEVILRCVPISNHLYFYWYRQILGQKVEFLVSFYNNEISEKSEIFDDQFSVERPDGSNFTLKIRSTKLEDSAMYFCASSEVTLEREAYNEQFFGPGTRLTVL.

V usage is TRBV19 and J usage is TRBJ2-7; D possibly corresponds to TRBD2 (5 bases). CDR3 length: 13 residues. CDR1 is LNHDA and CDR2 is SQIVND in the germline V gene (reference sequence). The V end was cut by 4 bases, the J end by 2 bases, with 9 bases between. The CDR3 DNA follows: TGTGCCAGTAGTAGGAGGTTAACCTACGAGCAGTACTTC. Translated: CASSRRLTYEQYF.

V and J are TRBV7-2 and TRBJ2-6; TRBD2 is a possible D gene (6 bases). This CDR3 has 12 residues. Germline V gene lookup returns CDR1 SGHTA and CDR2 FQGNSA. CDR3 loop: CATGAGANVLTF. CDR3 bases: TGTGCAACGGGAGCCGGGGCCAACGTCCTGACTTTC.

The chain links TRBV28 to TRBJ2-5; TRBD1 agrees at 7 bases. With V trimmed by 4 bases and J by 8 bases, 10 bases remained unmatched. Germline V gene lookup returns CDR1 MDHEN and CDR2 SYDVKM. The CDR3 totals 14 residues. CDR3: CASSWGQRPRTQYF. For the CDR3, the DNA is TGTGCCAGCAGTTGGGGACAGCGACCAAGAACCCAGTACTTC.

The chain carries TRBV29-1 and TRBJ1-4, with 7 bases fitting TRBD1. J lost 5 bases, V lost 2 bases, and 14 bases had no gene match. This CDR3 comprises 17 residues. CDR1 and CDR2 (germline): SQVTM, ANQGSEA. The DNA for the CDR3 is TGCAGCGTTGAAATGGCTTTTGGGGACAGCTTCAATGAAAAACTGTTTTTT. Its protein is CSVEMAFGDSFNEKLFF.

V gene TRBV7-3 combines with J gene TRBJ2-1, with a weak D call TRBD1 (5 bases). V was trimmed by 5 bases and J by 3 bases, leaving 8 bases between them. The V gene's germline CDR1 is SGHTA and CDR2 FQGTGA. The CDR3 consists of 13 residues. The CDR3 nucleotides read TGTGCCAGCAGCCGAGACAGCTACAATGAGCAGTTCTTC. As protein: CASSRDSYNEQFF.

In DNA, the CDR3 is TGTGCCAGCAGCGCAAGCGGGACCTCCTACAATGAGCAGTTCTTC. It translates to CASSASGTSYNEQFF. The chain is built from TRBV9 and TRBJ2-1, with TRBD2 matching 7 bases. The CDR3 covers 15 residues. The germline V gene encodes CDR1 SGDLS and CDR2 YYNGEE. V lost 3 bases and J lost 0; bases outside the gene matches: 3.

This clone has a single count. The V gene is TRBV6-1, the J gene TRBJ2-7; TRBD2 aligns across 11 bases. Germline V lookup: CDR1 MNHNS, CDR2 SASEGT. The CDR3 has 14 amino acids. V dropped 6 bases and J dropped 5; count of bases not matched to a gene: 6. CDR3 DNA: TGTGCCAGCAGAGTAGCGGGAGGGCCCCACGAGCAGTACTTC. Protein: CASRVAGGPHEQYF.

V usage is TRBV4-3 and J usage is TRBJ1-3; perhaps TRBD1 as D (5 bases). The V and J ends lost 4 bases and 3 bases respectively, with 19 bases between them. The CDR3 is 17 residues long. Germline-derived CDR1 and CDR2 are LGHNA and YSLEER. The CDR3: CASSRNSMGQGGNTIYF. The CDR3 DNA reads as TGCGCCAGCAGCCGTAACAGTATGGGGCAAGGTGGAAACACCATATATTTT.

The chain has TRBV25-1 and TRBJ1-4; D is undetermined. Germline lookup yields CDR1 MGHDK and CDR2 SYGVNS. V lost 5 bases to trimming and J lost 0 bases, with 4 bases between them. This CDR3 comprises 13 residues. The CDR3 reads CASSQTTNEKLFF. CDR3 nucleotides: TGTGCCAGCAGTCAAACAACTAATGAAAAACTGTTTTTT.

This clone was counted a few times. This chain links TRBV18 with TRBJ2-5; 9 nucleotides match TRBD1. J gave up 5 bases and V 6 bases, and 4 bases lay outside the gene matches. CDR3 size: 13 residues. Germline-derived CDR1 and CDR2 are KGHSH and LQKENI. The CDR3 bases are TGTGCCAGCTCGAACAGGGGGCACGAGACCCAGTACTTC. Residues: CASSNRGHETQYF.

The J gene is TRBJ2-1, the V gene TRBV28, with 11 positions matching TRBD2. Germline loops: CDR1 MDHEN, CDR2 SYDVKM. The V and J ends lost 10 bases and 6 bases, in that order; junction bases with no gene match: 14. The CDR3 runs 16 residues. CDR3 loop: CANGTITGLAANEQFF. Here the CDR3 DNA reads TGTGCCAACGGGACCATAACGGGACTAGCGGCCAATGAGCAGTTCTTC.

This clone was found many times. The J gene is TRBJ1-2, the V gene TRBV29-1; D possibly corresponds to TRBD1 (5 bases). Trimming pared 5 bases from V and 7 bases from J, leaving 17 bases between. Germline V gene lookup returns CDR1 SQVTM and CDR2 ANQGSEA. This CDR3 is 13 amino acids long. The CDR3: CSVFRTGGGGYTF. The CDR3 nucleotides are TGCAGCGTTTTCCGGACTGGCGGGGGTGGCTACACCTTC.

This clone was seen just once. The chain has TRBV30 and TRBJ2-2, with 7 bases fitting TRBD2. The germline V gene has CDR1 GTSNPN and CDR2 SVGIG (reference sequence). V shed 5 bases, J shed 4 bases, and the junction held 4 bases outside the gene matches. This CDR3 spans 13 amino acids. The CDR3 protein is CAWRLASTGELFF. For the CDR3, the DNA is TGTGCCTGGCGACTAGCTAGCACCGGGGAGCTGTTTTTT.

This clone was detected once. V usage is TRBV9 and J usage is TRBJ2-3; D is undetermined. Germline assignment: CDR1 SGDLS and CDR2 YYNGEE. The CDR3 spans 15 residues. The V end lost 4 bases, the J end lost 3 bases, and 15 bases lay between the germline ends. In nucleotides, the CDR3 is TGTGCCAGCAGCCCACGGGTCCTCCTTACAGATACGCAGTATTTT. Its translation is CASSPRVLLTDTQYF. The variable domain in full, with the rest retrieved from reference TRBV9 and TRBJ2-3, is DSGVTQTPKHLITATGQRVTLRCSPRSGDLSVYWYQQSLDQGLQFLIQYYNGEERAKGNILERFSAQQFPDLHSELNLSSLELGDSALYFCASSPRVLLTDTQYFGPGTRLTVL.